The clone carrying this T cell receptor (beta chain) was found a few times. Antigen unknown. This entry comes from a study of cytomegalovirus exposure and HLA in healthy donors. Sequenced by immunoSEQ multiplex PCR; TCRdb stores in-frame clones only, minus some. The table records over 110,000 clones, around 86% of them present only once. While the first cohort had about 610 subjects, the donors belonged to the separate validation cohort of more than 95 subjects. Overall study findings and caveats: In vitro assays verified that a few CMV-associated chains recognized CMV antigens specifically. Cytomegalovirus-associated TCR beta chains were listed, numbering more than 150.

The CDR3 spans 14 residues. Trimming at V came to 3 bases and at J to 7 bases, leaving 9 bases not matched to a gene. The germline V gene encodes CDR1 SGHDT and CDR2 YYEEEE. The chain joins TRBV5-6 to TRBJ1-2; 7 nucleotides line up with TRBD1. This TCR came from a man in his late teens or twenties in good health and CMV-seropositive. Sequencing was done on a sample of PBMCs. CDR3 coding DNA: TGTGCCAGCAGCTCGACAGGGACGTTCTCTGGCTACACCTTC. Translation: CASSSTGTFSGYTF.